Sequencing of this T cell receptor beta chain was carried out in a study of blood T cell repertoires in COVID-19. Study-wide background: Sources were T cells, B-cell-depleted T cells, or PBMCs; the material itself was cDNA or gDNA.

Per the study methods: Counts of nucleated cells, estimated from reference gene primer amplification, were obtained. Clones were sequenced by immunoSEQ multiplex PCR, and TCRdb holds only the in-frame ones, with some missing. V and J calls plus clone size are reproduced from that table; the DNA served to infer D and trimming. The data contain approximately 59,000 clones, roughly 81% of them singletons. The sequencing input was peripheral blood. The sequence was obtained from a man at least 80 years old with acute or convalescent COVID-19.

The CDR3 is CASRGQGTAYEQYF. CDR3 bases: TGCGCCAGCAGAGGACAGGGCACGGCCTACGAGCAGTACTTC. The chain joins TRBV5-1 to TRBJ2-7; 8 positions agree with TRBD1. The V gene end was trimmed by 5 bases and the J gene end by 2 bases; junction bases not matched to a gene: 6. The CDR3 loop spans 14 amino acids. Germline CDR1 and CDR2: SGHRS and YFSETQ.